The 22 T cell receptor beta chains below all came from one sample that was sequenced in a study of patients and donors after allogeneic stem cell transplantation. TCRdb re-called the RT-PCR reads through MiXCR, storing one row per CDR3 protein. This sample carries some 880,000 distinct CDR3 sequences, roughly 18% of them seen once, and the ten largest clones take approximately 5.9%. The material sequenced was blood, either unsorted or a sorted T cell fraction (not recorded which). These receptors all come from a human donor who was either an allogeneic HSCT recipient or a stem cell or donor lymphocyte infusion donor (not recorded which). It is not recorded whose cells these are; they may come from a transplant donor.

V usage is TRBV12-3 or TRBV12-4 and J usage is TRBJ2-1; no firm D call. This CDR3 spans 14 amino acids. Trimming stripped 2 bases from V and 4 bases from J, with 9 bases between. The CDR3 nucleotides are TGTGCCAGCAGTTTACAGAACGATTACAATGAGCAGTTCTTC. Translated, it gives CASSLQNDYNEQFF.

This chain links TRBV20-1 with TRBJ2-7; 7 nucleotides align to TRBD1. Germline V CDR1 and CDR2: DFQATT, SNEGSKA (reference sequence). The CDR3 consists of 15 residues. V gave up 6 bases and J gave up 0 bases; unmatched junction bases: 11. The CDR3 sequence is CSAVLGQVNSYEQYF. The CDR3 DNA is TGCAGTGCAGTACTCGGACAGGTTAACTCCTACGAGCAGTACTTC.

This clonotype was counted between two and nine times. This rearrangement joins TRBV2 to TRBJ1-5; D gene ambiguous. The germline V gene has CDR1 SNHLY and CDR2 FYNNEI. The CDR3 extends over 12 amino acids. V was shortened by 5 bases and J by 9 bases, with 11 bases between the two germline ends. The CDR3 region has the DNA TGTGCCAGCAGTCAGGACGGAACGCCCCAGCATTTT. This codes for CASSQDGTPQHF. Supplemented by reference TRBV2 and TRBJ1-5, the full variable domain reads EPEVTQTPSHQVTQMGQEVILRCVPISNHLYFYWYRQILGQKVEFLVSFYNNEISEKSEIFDDQFSVERPDGSNFTLKIRSTKLEDSAMYFCASSQDGTPQHFGDGTRLSIL.

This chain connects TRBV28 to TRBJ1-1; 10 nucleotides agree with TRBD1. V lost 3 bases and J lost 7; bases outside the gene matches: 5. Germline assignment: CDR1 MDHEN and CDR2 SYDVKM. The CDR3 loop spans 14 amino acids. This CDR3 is CASSLGQGNDEAFF. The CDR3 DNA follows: TGTGCCAGCAGTTTGGGACAGGGGAATGATGAAGCTTTCTTT.

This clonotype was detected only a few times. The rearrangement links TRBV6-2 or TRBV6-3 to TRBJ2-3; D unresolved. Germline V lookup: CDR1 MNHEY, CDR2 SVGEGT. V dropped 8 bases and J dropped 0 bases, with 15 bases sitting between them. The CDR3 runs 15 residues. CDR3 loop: CASSDPADSTDTQYF. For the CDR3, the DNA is TGTGCCAGCTCCGACCCAGCAGACAGCACAGATACGCAGTATTTT.

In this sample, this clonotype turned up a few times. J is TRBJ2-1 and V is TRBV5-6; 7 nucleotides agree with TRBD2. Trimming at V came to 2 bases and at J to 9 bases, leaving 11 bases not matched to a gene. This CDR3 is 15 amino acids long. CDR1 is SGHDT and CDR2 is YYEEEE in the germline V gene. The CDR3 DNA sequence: TGTGCCAGCAGCTTTCCGGGGGGAGCTCGGGGTGAGCAGTTCTTC. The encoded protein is CASSFPGGARGEQFF.

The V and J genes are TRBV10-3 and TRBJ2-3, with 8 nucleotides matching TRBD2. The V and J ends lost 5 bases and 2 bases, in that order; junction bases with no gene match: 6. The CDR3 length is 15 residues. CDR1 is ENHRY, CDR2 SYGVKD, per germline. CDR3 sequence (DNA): TGTGCCATCAGTAAGCGGGGGCCCTCCACAGATACGCAGTATTTT. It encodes CAISKRGPSTDTQYF.

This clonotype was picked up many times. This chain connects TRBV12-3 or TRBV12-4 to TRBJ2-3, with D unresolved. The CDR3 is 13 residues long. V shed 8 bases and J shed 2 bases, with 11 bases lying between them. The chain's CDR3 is CASLVGFTDTQYF. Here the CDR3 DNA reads TGTGCCAGCCTCGTGGGCTTCACAGATACGCAGTATTTT.

Here the CDR3 reads CASSRDRGDSNEKLFF. The DNA of the CDR3 is TGCGCCAGCAGCCGGGACCGGGGCGACTCTAATGAAAAACTGTTTTTT. V gene TRBV4-1 combines with J gene TRBJ1-4, with a possible D match to TRBD1 (5 bases). The CDR3 contains 16 residues. Germline loops: CDR1 MGHRA, CDR2 YSYEKL. The V end was cut by 4 bases, the J end by 3 bases, with 15 bases between.

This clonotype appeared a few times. As DNA, the CDR3 is TGTGCCAGCAGCCAAGCTCAGGGCAGTAGGATGGGCACTGAAGCTTTCTTT. It is translated as CASSQAQGSRMGTEAFF. This chain joins TRBV7-9 and TRBJ1-1; D may be TRBD1 (5 bases). The CDR3 contains 17 residues. V was pared by 5 bases and J by 4 bases, with 23 bases between. Germline V gives CDR1 SEHNR, CDR2 FQNEAQ (reference sequence).

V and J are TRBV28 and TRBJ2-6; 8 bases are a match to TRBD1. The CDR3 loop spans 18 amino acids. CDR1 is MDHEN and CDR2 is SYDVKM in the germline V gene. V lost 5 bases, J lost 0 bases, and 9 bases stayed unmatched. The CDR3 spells CASSPLGTGPSGANVLTF. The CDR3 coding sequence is TGTGCCAGCAGTCCCCTCGGGACAGGCCCCTCTGGGGCCAACGTCCTGACTTTC.

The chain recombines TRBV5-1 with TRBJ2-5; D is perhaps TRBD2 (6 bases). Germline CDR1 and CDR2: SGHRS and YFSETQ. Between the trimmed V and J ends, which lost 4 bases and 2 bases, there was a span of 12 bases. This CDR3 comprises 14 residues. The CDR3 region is CASSRMGGQETQYF. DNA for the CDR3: TGCGCCAGCAGCCGGATGGGGGGACAAGAGACCCAGTACTTC.

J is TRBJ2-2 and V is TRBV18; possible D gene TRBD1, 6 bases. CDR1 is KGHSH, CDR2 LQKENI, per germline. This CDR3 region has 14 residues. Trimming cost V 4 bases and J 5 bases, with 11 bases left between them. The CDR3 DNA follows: TGTGCCAGCTCACGCGCTCAGGGGACCGGGGAGCTGTTTTTT. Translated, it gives CASSRAQGTGELFF.

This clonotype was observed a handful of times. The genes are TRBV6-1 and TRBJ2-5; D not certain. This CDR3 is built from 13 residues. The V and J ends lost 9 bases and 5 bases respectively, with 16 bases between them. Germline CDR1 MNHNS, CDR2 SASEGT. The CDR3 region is CASYSVGRETQYF. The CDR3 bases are TGTGCCAGTTACTCCGTCGGACGGGAGACCCAGTACTTC.

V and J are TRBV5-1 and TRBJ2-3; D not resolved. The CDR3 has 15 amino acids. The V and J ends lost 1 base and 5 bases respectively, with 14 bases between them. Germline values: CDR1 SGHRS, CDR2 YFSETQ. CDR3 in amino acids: CASSLFDGDGDTQYF. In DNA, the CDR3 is TGCGCCAGCAGCTTGTTCGACGGTGACGGAGATACGCAGTATTTT.

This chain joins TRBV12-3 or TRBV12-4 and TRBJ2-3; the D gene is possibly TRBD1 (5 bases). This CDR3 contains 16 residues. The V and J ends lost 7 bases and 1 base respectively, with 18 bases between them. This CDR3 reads CASKWDRSTGTDTQYF. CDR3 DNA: TGTGCCAGCAAGTGGGATCGATCGACAGGCACAGATACGCAGTATTTT.

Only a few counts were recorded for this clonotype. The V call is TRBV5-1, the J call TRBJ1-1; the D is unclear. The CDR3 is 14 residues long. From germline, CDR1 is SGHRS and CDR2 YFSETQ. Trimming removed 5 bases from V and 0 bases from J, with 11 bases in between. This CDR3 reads CASSEGSMNTEAFF. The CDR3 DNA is TGCGCCAGCAGTGAGGGCTCCATGAACACTGAAGCTTTCTTT. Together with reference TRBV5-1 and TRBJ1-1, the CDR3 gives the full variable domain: KAGVTQTPRYLIKTRGQQVTLSCSPISGHRSVSWYQQTPGQGLQFLFEYFSETQRNKGNFPGRFSGRQFSNSRSEMNVSTLELGDSALYLCASSEGSMNTEAFFGQGTRLTVV.

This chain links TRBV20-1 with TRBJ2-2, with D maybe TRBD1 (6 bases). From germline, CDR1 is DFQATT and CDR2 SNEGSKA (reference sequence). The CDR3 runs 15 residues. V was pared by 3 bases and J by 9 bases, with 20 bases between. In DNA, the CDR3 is TGCAGTGCTAGGCGTTCGGACAGCATCCCCCGGGAGCTGTTTTTT. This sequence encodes CSARRSDSIPRELFF.

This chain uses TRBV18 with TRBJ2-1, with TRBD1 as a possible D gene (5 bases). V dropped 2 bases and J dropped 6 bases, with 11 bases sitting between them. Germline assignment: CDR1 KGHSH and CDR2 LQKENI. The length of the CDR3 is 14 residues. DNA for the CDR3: TGTGCCAGCTCACCAATCCAAGACAGCAATGAGCAGTTCTTC. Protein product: CASSPIQDSNEQFF.

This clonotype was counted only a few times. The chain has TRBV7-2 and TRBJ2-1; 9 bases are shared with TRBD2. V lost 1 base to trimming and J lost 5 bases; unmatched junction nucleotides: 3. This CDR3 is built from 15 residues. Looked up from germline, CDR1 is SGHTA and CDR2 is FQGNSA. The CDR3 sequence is CASSLVAGANNEQFF. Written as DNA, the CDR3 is TGTGCCAGCAGCTTAGTAGCGGGGGCCAACAATGAGCAGTTCTTC.

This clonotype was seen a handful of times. The CDR3 is CASSLVDSGHTEAFF. The CDR3 region has the DNA TGTGCCAGCAGCTTGGTGGACTCGGGCCACACTGAAGCTTTCTTT. The chain carries TRBV5-6 and TRBJ1-1; D gene uncertain. Trimming stripped 0 bases from V and 3 bases from J, with 12 bases between. The CDR3 is 15 amino acids. Germline-derived CDR1 and CDR2 are SGHDT and YYEEEE.

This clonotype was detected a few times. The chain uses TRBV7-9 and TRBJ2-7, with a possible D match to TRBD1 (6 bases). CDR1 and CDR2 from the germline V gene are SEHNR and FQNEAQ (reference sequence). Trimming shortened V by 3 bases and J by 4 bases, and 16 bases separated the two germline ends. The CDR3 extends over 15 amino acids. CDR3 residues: CASSFYRAPAYEQYF. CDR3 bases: TGTGCCAGCAGCTTCTACAGGGCCCCGGCTTACGAGCAGTACTTC.